Only a few counts were recorded for the clone carrying this T cell receptor beta chain. This CDR3 is 14 amino acids long. Germline V gene lookup returns CDR1 SEHNR and CDR2 FQNEAQ (reference sequence). V lost 1 base, J lost 6 bases, and 12 bases lay in between. Per the original data handling: Using reference gene primer amplification, nucleated cell counts were estimated. Profiling relied on immunoSEQ multiplex PCR, and the TCRdb table lists in-frame clones only, not all of them. V and J calls plus clone size are reproduced from that table; the DNA served to infer D and trimming. Of 130,000 or so clones listed, approximately 90% are singletons. This entry comes from a study of blood T cell repertoires in COVID-19. About the research overall: Italy, Spain and the United States were the sources of the convalescent and acute COVID-19 samples.

The V gene is TRBV7-9, the J gene TRBJ1-1; a weak D match, TRBD1 (5 bases). The receptor's source is a woman aged 45-59 years with acute or convalescent COVID-19. The material sequenced was peripheral blood. The CDR3 protein is CASSLGDGRPEAFF. The DNA for the CDR3 is TGTGCCAGCAGCTTAGGGGACGGGAGACCTGAAGCTTTCTTT.